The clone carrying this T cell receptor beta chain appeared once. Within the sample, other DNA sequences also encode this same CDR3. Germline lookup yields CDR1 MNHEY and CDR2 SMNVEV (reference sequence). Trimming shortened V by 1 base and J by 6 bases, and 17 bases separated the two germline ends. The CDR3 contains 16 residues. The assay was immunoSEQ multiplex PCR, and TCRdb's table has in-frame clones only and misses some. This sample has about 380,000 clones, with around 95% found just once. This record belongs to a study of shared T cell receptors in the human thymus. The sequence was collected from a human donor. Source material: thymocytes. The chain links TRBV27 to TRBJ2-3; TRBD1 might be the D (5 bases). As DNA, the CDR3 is TGTGCCAGCAGTTTATATCCTCCAGGGCACACGGATACGCAGTATTTT. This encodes CASSLYPPGHTDTQYF.